A selection of T cell receptor beta chains follows, all from one sample in a study of response to subunit inactivated influenza vaccine. From the RT-PCR reads, TCRdb called clonotypes with MiXCR, one entry per CDR3 protein. Counted here are 650,000 to 800,000 distinct CDR3 sequences, 14% occurring once; the ten biggest clones make up 6% to 7%. Here the sequenced sample was PBMCs from blood, taken less than 15 days before vaccination. Receptors were obtained from a man aged 45-65 years who received an inactivated influenza vaccine. Each CDR3 is given with its conserved first and last residue. The order of the fields is V gene, J gene, D gene, clone size, CDR3 protein, CDR3 DNA. A D gene is named only where the DNA matches it firmly. Size is omitted from some rows. Given values are once, few, many or a class for expanded clones.

>TRBV5-1|TRBJ2-7|.|.
CASSLGGRGDEQYF
TGCGCCAGCAGCTTGGGCGGCAGGGGAGACGAGCAGTACTTC
>TRBV12-3/TRBV12-4|TRBJ1-2|.|.
CASSTWGAGGYTF
TGTGCCAGCAGTACCTGGGGGGCGGGGGGCTACACCTTC
>TRBV5-1|TRBJ2-5|TRBD2|few
CASSFRTSGGGETQYF
TGCGCCAGCAGCTTTCGGACTAGCGGGGGGGGAGAGACCCAGTACTTC
>TRBV7-9|TRBJ2-7|.|.
CASSSTRDRTYEQYF
TGTGCCAGCAGCTCGACCCGGGACCGGACCTACGAGCAGTACTTC
>TRBV7-2|TRBJ2-1|TRBD2|.
CASSLVPGLAPNEQFF
TGTGCCAGCAGCTTGGTACCGGGACTAGCTCCCAATGAGCAGTTCTTC
>TRBV19|TRBJ1-2|TRBD1|.
CASSTSWTGNYGYTF
TGTGCCAGTAGTACCTCTTGGACAGGGAACTATGGCTACACCTTC
>TRBV16|TRBJ2-1|.|few
CASSLTLDNEQFF
TGTGCCAGCAGCCTAACGCTGGACAATGAGCAGTTCTTC
>TRBV21-1|TRBJ1-6|.|.
CASSSHRKPGQINSPLHF
TGTGCCAGCAGCTCACACCGAAAACCGGGACAGATTAATTCACCCCTCCACTTT
>TRBV20-1|TRBJ1-6|TRBD1|few
CSARWGQGFSPLHF
TGCAGTGCTCGATGGGGACAGGGTTTTTCACCCCTCCACTTT
>TRBV30|TRBJ1-1|.|.
CAWTGATEAFF
TGTGCCTGGACAGGGGCCACTGAAGCTTTCTTT
>TRBV4-3|TRBJ1-6|TRBD1|.
CASSQHGDSSPLHF
TGCGCCAGCAGCCAGCACGGGGACAGTTCACCCCTCCACTTT
>TRBV12-3/TRBV12-4|TRBJ2-7|TRBD1|.
CASRGDRGGIYEQYF
TGTGCCAGCAGAGGGGACAGAGGAGGCATCTACGAGCAGTACTTC
>TRBV29-1|TRBJ1-1|TRBD1|few
CSVDRGVNTEAFF
TGCAGCGTTGACAGGGGGGTGAACACTGAAGCTTTCTTT
>TRBV28|TRBJ2-7|.|.
CASMVPGTYEQYF
TGTGCCAGCATGGTACCGGGAACCTACGAGCAGTACTTC
>TRBV27|TRBJ2-3|TRBD1|.
CASSNRGLRTDTQYF
TGTGCCAGCAGTAACAGGGGGCTCCGGACAGATACGCAGTATTTT
>TRBV6-1|TRBJ1-5|TRBD1|.
CASRDGQGGQPQHF
TGTGCCAGCAGAGATGGACAGGGTGGGCAGCCCCAGCATTTT
>TRBV6-5|TRBJ1-3|TRBD1|.
CASSYSMDRGSFSGNTIYF
TGTGCCAGCAGTTACTCAATGGACAGGGGCAGCTTCTCTGGAAACACCATATATTTT
>TRBV7-6|TRBJ2-2|.|.
CASSLDISANTGELFF
TGTGCCAGCAGCTTGGACATTTCCGCGAACACCGGGGAGCTGTTTTTT
>TRBV7-8|TRBJ2-1|.|few
CASSRSLSLYNEQFF
TGTGCCAGCAGCCGAAGCTTGTCCCTTTACAATGAGCAGTTCTTC
>TRBV28|TRBJ2-7|.|.
CASRLLGESGYEQYF
TGTGCCAGCCGACTACTAGGGGAGAGCGGATACGAGCAGTACTTC
>TRBV15|TRBJ1-5|.|once
CATSGLGGASNQPQPF
TGTGCCACCAGCGGCCTGGGGGGGGCTAGCAATCAGCCCCAGCCTTTT
>TRBV12-3/TRBV12-4|TRBJ2-7|TRBD2|.
CASSLEEFAGGHYEQYF
TGTGCCAGCAGTTTAGAAGAATTTGCGGGGGGCCATTACGAGCAGTACTTC
>TRBV12-3/TRBV12-4|TRBJ2-4|TRBD1|.
CASSLVPGQGAKNIQYF
TGTGCCAGCAGTTTAGTGCCGGGACAGGGGGCCAAAAACATTCAGTACTTC
>TRBV28|TRBJ2-3|.|.
CASRFLGASQYF
TGTGCCAGCAGGTTTTTAGGGGCATCGCAGTATTTT
>TRBV12-3/TRBV12-4|TRBJ1-5|.|many
CASTSIGGANQPQHF
TGTGCCAGCACCTCGATTGGAGGGGCCAATCAGCCCCAGCATTTT
>TRBV20-1|TRBJ1-4|.|many
CSARDPSMSSGLEKLFF
TGCAGTGCTAGAGATCCTTCGATGTCCTCGGGGCTAGAAAAACTGTTTTTT
>TRBV2|TRBJ2-4|.|.
CASSELRLRLAKNIQYF
TGTGCCAGCAGTGAACTTCGGCTGAGACTAGCCAAAAACATTCAGTACTTC
>TRBV11-1|TRBJ2-1|.|.
CASTVTFGYEQFF
TGTGCCAGCACCGTGACCTTTGGGTATGAGCAGTTCTTC
>TRBV29-1|TRBJ1-1|.|.
CSVGQNTGAFF
TGCAGCGTTGGCCAGAACACTGGAGCTTTCTTT
>TRBV29-1|TRBJ2-3|TRBD1|.
CRAGQGAEGPPQYF
TGCAGAGCCGGACAGGGGGCGGAAGGTCCTCCGCAGTATTTT
>TRBV15|TRBJ2-1|TRBD2|many
CATSRPGLAAYNEQFF
TGTGCCACCAGCCGACCGGGACTAGCGGCGTACAATGAGCAGTTCTTC
>TRBV4-2|TRBJ2-7|TRBD2|few
CASSVLPSGGAYEQYF
TGTGCCAGCAGCGTTCTCCCGTCTGGGGGGGCCTACGAGCAGTACTTC
>TRBV3-1|TRBJ2-1|TRBD2|.
CASSQGGRAVGYNEQFF
TGTGCCAGCAGCCAAGGAGGGAGGGCCGTAGGATACAATGAGCAGTTCTTC
>TRBV6-2/TRBV6-3|TRBJ2-1|.|.
CASSYGRRGRNEQFF
TGTGCCAGCAGTTACGGACGGCGGGGCAGGAATGAGCAGTTCTTC
>TRBV6-2/TRBV6-3|TRBJ1-1|.|few
CASSYFSLGHTEAFF
TGTGCCAGCAGCTATTTCAGCCTGGGGCACACTGAAGCTTTCTTT
>TRBV19|TRBJ2-1|.|.
CASSGQIAYNEQFF
TGTGCCAGTAGTGGGCAGATCGCTTACAATGAGCAGTTCTTC
>TRBV20-1|TRBJ2-7|TRBD2|many
CSAKGLGGREQYF
TGCAGTGCTAAGGGACTAGGTGGTAGGGAGCAGTACTTC
>TRBV7-9|TRBJ2-7|.|many
CASSLTQSKPYEQYF
TGTGCCAGCAGCTTAACCCAGTCTAAACCCTACGAGCAGTACTTC
>TRBV12-3/TRBV12-4|TRBJ2-1|.|many
CASSLRGVGSYNEQFF
TGTGCCAGCAGTTTAAGGGGGGTCGGCTCCTACAATGAGCAGTTCTTC
>TRBV27|TRBJ2-1|TRBD1|.
CASSRDRGHLRPEQFF
TGTGCCAGCAGCCGGGACAGGGGGCACCTCCGTCCTGAGCAGTTCTTC
>TRBV9|TRBJ2-5|.|few
CASSVSPTHMGGTQYF
TGTGCCAGCAGCGTTTCTCCGACTCACATGGGGGGGACCCAGTACTTC
>TRBV29-1|TRBJ2-3|.|many
CSVVGQGHTDTQYF
TGCAGCGTTGTGGGGCAGGGGCACACAGATACGCAGTATTTT
>TRBV6-2/TRBV6-3|TRBJ2-7|.|few
CASSPRDFPRLSYEQYF
TGTGCCAGCAGTCCTCGGGACTTCCCGAGGTTGTCCTACGAGCAGTACTTC
>TRBV20-1|TRBJ2-3|.|.
CSARRDSRPTQYF
TGCAGTGCTAGGAGGGACTCCCGCCCTACGCAGTATTTT
>TRBV27|TRBJ2-7|.|.
CASSWAAGFEQYF
TGTGCCAGCAGCTGGGCTGCCGGCTTCGAGCAGTACTTC
>TRBV3-1|TRBJ2-1|.|few
CASSQAMAGLSNEQFF
TGTGCCAGCAGCCAAGCTATGGCAGGACTCAGTAATGAGCAGTTCTTC
>TRBV27|TRBJ2-2|.|many
CASSRRDSNTGELFF
TGTGCCAGCAGCCGCCGGGACTCTAACACCGGGGAGCTGTTTTTT
>TRBV29-1|TRBJ1-2|TRBD1|.
CSVETGLNYGYTF
TGCAGCGTCGAGACAGGGCTGAACTATGGCTACACCTTC
>TRBV9|TRBJ2-2|.|few
CASSYGSNTGELFF
TGTGCCAGCAGCTATGGGTCCAACACCGGGGAGCTGTTTTTT
>TRBV2|TRBJ2-1|.|few
CASSEVGRDYNEQFF
TGTGCCAGCAGTGAAGTGGGGCGGGACTACAATGAGCAGTTCTTC
>TRBV6-2/TRBV6-3|TRBJ1-5|TRBD1|few
CASSYLRRGPIKSNQPQHF
TGTGCCAGCAGTTACCTCCGCAGGGGGCCGATCAAGAGCAATCAGCCCCAGCATTTT
>TRBV7-9|TRBJ2-3|.|few
CASSPGTDRTDTQYF
TGTGCCAGCAGCCCCGGGACCGACCGCACAGATACGCAGTATTTT
>TRBV7-2|TRBJ2-7|.|many
CASSSPGQTYEQYF
TGTGCCAGCAGCTCCCCGGGACAAACCTACGAGCAGTACTTC
>TRBV6-5|TRBJ1-2|.|.
CASNNHYGYTF
TGTGCCAGCAATAATCACTATGGCTACACCTTC